This TCR beta chain was identified in a study of cytomegalovirus exposure and HLA in healthy donors. Overall study findings and caveats: Previous analysis showed most TCR beta V segments were productive about 90% or about 30% of the time.

It was with 60 Vbeta and 13 Jbeta primers that the PCR ran. Method: immunoSEQ multiplex PCR; TCRdb's copy keeps in-frame clones and lacks some. The sample shows about 81,000 clones, 77% of them seen only once. This clone has more than one count but fewer than ten. Its antigen is not identified. Germline V gene lookup returns CDR1 SGHTA and CDR2 FQGNSA. The CDR3 has 14 amino acids. Trimming cost V 2 bases and J 3 bases, with 11 bases left between them. The chain has TRBV7-2 and TRBJ2-7; no definite D call. The receptor was isolated from a man aged 45 to 65 in good health and CMV-seropositive. Material: PBMCs. The CDR3 protein is CASSLIPEDYEQYF. In nucleotides, the CDR3 is TGTGCCAGCAGCTTAATCCCAGAAGACTACGAGCAGTACTTC.